Presented here are 16 T cell receptor beta chains from one specimen sequenced in a study of cytomegalovirus exposure and HLA in healthy donors. Vbeta (60) and Jbeta (13) primers were used in the PCR. The protocol was immunoSEQ multiplex PCR, while the TCRdb copy is restricted to in-frame clones and leaves out a portion. The sample has 150,000 to 200,000 clones, roughly 80% seen once; the top ten hold less than 10%. What was sequenced was PBMCs. The receptors stem from a man between 18 and 29 years old in good health and CMV-seropositive.

The rearrangement uses TRBV6-1 and TRBJ2-1; TRBD2 agrees at 14 bases. This CDR3 has 15 amino acids. The germline V gene encodes CDR1 MNHNS and CDR2 SASEGT. With V trimmed by 7 bases and J by 9 bases, 8 bases remained unmatched. For the CDR3, the DNA is TGTGCCAGCATAACGGGACTAGCGGGAGTTAGTGAGCAGTTCTTC. Translated: CASITGLAGVSEQFF.

The rearrangement joins TRBV5-1 to TRBJ2-1; TRBD1 agrees at 7 bases. The germline V gene encodes CDR1 SGHRS and CDR2 YFSETQ. V was clipped by 4 bases and J by 8 bases; unmatched bases: 12. The length of the CDR3 is 15 residues. As DNA, the CDR3 is TGCGCCAGCAGCGACGGACAGGCTTCCGTTGATGAGCAGTTCTTC. Translated: CASSDGQASVDEQFF.

The chain has TRBV6-1 and TRBJ2-1, with a possible D match to TRBD2 (7 bases). The CDR3 is 17 amino acids. Trimming removed 1 base from V and 4 bases from J, with 17 bases in between. Germline CDR1 reads MNHNS; CDR2 reads SASEGT. The CDR3 DNA is TGTGCCAGCAGTGAAGGGTTAAGTGGGGGGGCTTACAATGAGCAGTTCTTC. Translated, it gives CASSEGLSGGAYNEQFF.

V gene TRBV2 combines with J gene TRBJ2-7; tentatively, D is TRBD1 (5 bases). The CDR3 loop spans 12 amino acids. The V end was cut by 8 bases, the J end by 7 bases, with 15 bases between. The V gene's germline CDR1 is SNHLY and CDR2 FYNNEI. Written as DNA, the CDR3 is TGTGCCAGCGGTGGGCAGGGTCGGGAGCAGTACTTC. Translating gives CASGGQGREQYF.

The genes are TRBV5-1 and TRBJ2-7; a possible D gene is TRBD1 (6 bases). Per the germline V gene, CDR1 is SGHRS and CDR2 is YFSETQ. This CDR3 is 14 amino acids long. V dropped 2 bases and J dropped 4 bases, with 13 bases sitting between them. CDR3 sequence: CASSLQGTRYEQYF. The CDR3 DNA reads as TGCGCCAGCAGCTTACAGGGTACCAGGTACGAGCAGTACTTC.

CDR3 nucleotides: TGTGCCATCCGCGGGACAGGCATGACTGAAGCTTTCTTT. Translation: CAIRGTGMTEAFF. The rearrangement links TRBV10-3 to TRBJ1-1; 8 bases align to TRBD1. CDR3 length: 13 amino acids. V was clipped by 8 bases and J by 5 bases; unmatched bases: 7. The germline gives CDR1 ENHRY, CDR2 SYGVKD.

The rearrangement uses TRBV12-5 and TRBJ2-1, with 10 positions matching TRBD1. Germline V gene lookup returns CDR1 LGHNT and CDR2 FRNRAP. V dropped 7 bases and J dropped 8; count of bases not matched to a gene: 5. The CDR3 runs 13 residues. DNA for the CDR3: TGTGCTAGTGATGGACAGGGGGTCCATGAGCAGTTCTTC. Protein sequence: CASDGQGVHEQFF.

This chain connects TRBV14 to TRBJ2-5, with D unclear. V gave up 3 bases and J gave up 1 base, with 12 bases separating them. Looked up from germline, CDR1 is SGHDN and CDR2 is FVKESK. CDR3 size: 15 residues. The CDR3 is CASSHSTAVQETQYF. DNA of the CDR3: TGTGCCAGCAGCCACAGCACAGCCGTCCAAGAGACCCAGTACTTC.

The chain links TRBV9 to TRBJ2-3; D not certain. This CDR3 comprises 13 residues. Trimming took 1 base from V and 4 from J, leaving 7 bases between them. Germline CDR1 is SGDLS and CDR2 is YYNGEE. CDR3 region: CASSVSQADTQYF. In nucleotides, the CDR3 is TGTGCCAGCAGCGTATCCCAGGCAGATACGCAGTATTTT.

The chain carries TRBV7-3 and TRBJ1-1; the D gene is possibly TRBD1 (6 bases). The germline V gene encodes CDR1 SGHTA and CDR2 FQGTGA. The CDR3 has 15 residues. V gave up 0 bases and J gave up 1 base, with 9 bases separating them. The CDR3 protein is CASSLTGQSNTEAFF. In nucleotides, the CDR3 is TGTGCCAGCAGCTTAACTGGACAGTCGAACACTGAAGCTTTCTTT.

The V gene is TRBV5-4, the J gene TRBJ1-4; TRBD1 agrees at 10 bases. The trim removed 2 bases at V and 8 bases at J, leaving 6 bases unmatched. The germline V gene encodes CDR1 SGHNT and CDR2 YYREEE (reference sequence). CDR3 length: 15 residues. CDR3 in amino acids: CASSFSGTGVEKLFF. The CDR3 coding sequence is TGTGCCAGCAGCTTTTCTGGGACAGGGGTGGAAAAACTGTTTTTT.

This chain uses TRBV27 with TRBJ2-7; D is possibly TRBD1 (6 bases). The germline CDR1 and CDR2 sequences are MNHEY and SMNVEV (reference sequence). The V and J ends lost 2 bases and 2 bases respectively, with 7 bases between them. This CDR3 has 13 residues. The CDR3, as DNA: TGTGCCAGCAGTTTAACAGGGACCTACGAGCAGTACTTC. Protein product: CASSLTGTYEQYF.

The rearrangement uses TRBV6-4 and TRBJ1-2; possibly TRBD1 for D (5 bases). This CDR3 has 13 residues. CDR1 is MRHNA, CDR2 SNTAGT, per germline. V was pared by 6 bases and J by 7 bases, with 15 bases between. CDR3 sequence: CASRNPGYTGYTF. The CDR3 bases are TGTGCCAGCAGGAACCCAGGGTATACTGGCTACACCTTC.

This clone came up once. The chain couples TRBV30 to TRBJ2-2, with 8 bases identical to TRBD2. V lost 2 bases, J lost 5 bases, and 7 bases stayed unmatched. This CDR3 has 15 amino acids. CDR1 and CDR2 from the germline V gene are GTSNPN and SVGIG (reference sequence). Here the CDR3 reads CAWSPRTSRTGELFF. Here the CDR3 DNA reads TGTGCCTGGAGTCCTAGGACTAGCCGGACCGGGGAGCTGTTTTTT.

V and J are TRBV25-1 and TRBJ1-5; D is perhaps TRBD1 (5 bases). The germline V gene encodes CDR1 MGHDK and CDR2 SYGVNS. The CDR3 runs to 11 residues. V was cut by 8 bases and J by 10 bases, with 12 bases left in between. CDR3 nucleotides: TGTGCCAGCGGATGGCAGGGTCCCCAGCATTTT. Amino acid sequence: CASGWQGPQHF.

The genes are TRBV19 and TRBJ1-1, with D possibly matching TRBD1 (5 bases). The CDR3 spans 15 residues. V was trimmed by 5 bases and J by 2 bases, leaving 15 bases between them. From germline, CDR1 is LNHDA and CDR2 SQIVND (reference sequence). CDR3 residues: CASSGQGTRNTEAFF. CDR3 coding DNA: TGTGCCAGTAGTGGTCAGGGAACGCGAAACACTGAAGCTTTCTTT. Full variable domain (missing parts from reference TRBV19 and TRBJ1-1): DGGITQSPKYLFRKEGQNVTLSCEQNLNHDAMYWYRQDPGQGLRLIYYSQIVNDFQKGDIAEGYSVSREKKESFPLTVTSAQKNPTAFYLCASSGQGTRNTEAFFGQGTRLTVV.